These 4 T cell receptor beta chains share one sample of origin, sequenced in a study of regulatory T cells in long-lasting Graves disease. Sequencing libraries for TCR beta were prepared with iRepertoire HTBI primers and Arm-PCR of CDR3 regions. Each CDR3 protein is one row after TCRdb ran MiXCR on the multiplex PCR reads. The table shows hundreds of thousands of distinct CDR3 sequences, with over 15% occurring only once. Regarding time point: newly diagnosed GD, antithyroid drugs for less than 3 months. PBMC-derived RNA was used for the TCR library. The sample was also reused in another study, on T cells in Graves' hyperthyroidism and ophthalmopathy.

The sequences come from peripheral blood mononuclear cells (PBMCs), collected at new diagnosis, from a patient treated with antithyroid drugs. The receptors derive from a man aged 40-49 years with Graves disease.

This clonotype was seen once. A much larger clone lies a single base off, so this may be a read error. This rearrangement joins TRBV20-1 to TRBJ2-6; no firm D call. In germline, CDR1 is DFQATT, CDR2 SNEGSKA (reference sequence). The CDR3 spans 14 residues. The V gene lost 5 bases and the J gene lost 0 bases, with 8 bases spanning the gap. The CDR3 sequence: CSASNNSGANVLTF. The CDR3 DNA reads TGCAGTGCTTCCAATAACTCTGGGGCCAACGTCCTGACTTTC.

This clonotype came up many times. V and J are TRBV2 and TRBJ2-3; D is unresolved. V lost 4 bases and J 6 bases, leaving 14 bases between the germline ends. The CDR3 extends over 14 amino acids. The germline CDR1 and CDR2 sequences are SNHLY and FYNNEI. CDR3 nucleotides: TGTGCCAGCAGTGTGACACGGGTCATGGATACGCAGTATTTT. It translates to CASSVTRVMDTQYF.

This clonotype was recorded at least ten times. The V gene is TRBV27, the J gene TRBJ1-5; D not resolved. Trimming stripped 6 bases from V and 7 bases from J, with 10 bases between. This CDR3 has 12 amino acids. Germline V gives CDR1 MNHEY, CDR2 SMNVEV (reference sequence). CDR3 nucleotides: TGTGCCAGCAGCCAATCCGGCCAGCCCCAGCATTTT. Translating it yields CASSQSGQPQHF.

This clonotype was picked up many times. J is TRBJ2-1 and V is TRBV7-9; D is perhaps TRBD1 (5 bases). Trimming cost V 2 bases and J 8 bases, with 10 bases left between them. The CDR3 runs to 13 residues. CDR1 SEHNR and CDR2 FQNEAQ come from the germline V gene (reference sequence). CDR3 coding DNA: TGTGCCAGCAGCTTAAGGGGTAGGGATGAGCAGTTCTTC. Its translation is CASSLRGRDEQFF.